This T cell receptor beta chain originates from a study of shared clonotypes between healthy human individuals. Every one of the donors was a Caucasian adult that lived in Nashville, Tennessee. TCRdb's copy holds only in-frame clones and misses some; the assay was immunoSEQ multiplex PCR. The data hold 1 million to 1.3 million clones, with about 84% observed a single time. CDR1 and CDR2 (germline): MDHEN, SYDVKM. V lost 3 bases and J 9 bases, leaving 15 bases between the germline ends. The CDR3 contains 14 residues. The rearrangement links TRBV28 to TRBJ2-1; unclear D gene. Source material: memory CD4+ T cells from PBMCs. The subset here: CD45RA-negative fraction. This TCR derives from a man between 18 and 35 years old in good health. Some clones in this sample may be carry-over from other donors' samples. CDR3: CASSFIKGLGEQFF. The CDR3 DNA is TGTGCCAGCAGTTTTATTAAGGGTCTTGGTGAGCAGTTCTTC.